This passage covers 29 T cell receptor beta chains from one sample sequenced in a study of blood T cell repertoires in COVID-19. Sequencing used immunoSEQ multiplex PCR; TCRdb keeps in-frame clones, though not all of them. The data hold roughly 200,000 clones, with around 80% observed a single time. Sequenced sample: peripheral blood. Receptors originate from a woman of 80 years or more with active or convalescent COVID-19.

The chain is built from TRBV6-1 and TRBJ1-5; TRBD1 matches 11 bases. CDR1 MNHNS and CDR2 SASEGT come from the germline V gene. The CDR3 is made up of 16 amino acids. V lost 2 bases to trimming and J lost 6 bases; unmatched junction nucleotides: 6. The CDR3, as DNA: TGTGCCAGCAGTGAATCAAGGACAGGGGGCTTTCAGCCCCAGCATTTT. It is translated as CASSESRTGGFQPQHF.

This chain uses TRBV19 with TRBJ1-4; 7 positions agree with TRBD1. The trim removed 6 bases at V and 0 bases at J, leaving 7 bases unmatched. The CDR3 runs 16 residues. Germline-derived CDR1 and CDR2 are LNHDA and SQIVND (reference sequence). The CDR3 reads CASSPLGTATNEKLFF. For the CDR3, the DNA is TGTGCCAGTAGCCCCCTCGGGACAGCAACTAATGAAAAACTGTTTTTT. Full variable domain (remainder filled in from reference TRBV19 and TRBJ1-4): DGGITQSPKYLFRKEGQNVTLSCEQNLNHDAMYWYRQDPGQGLRLIYYSQIVNDFQKGDIAEGYSVSREKKESFPLTVTSAQKNPTAFYLCASSPLGTATNEKLFFGSGTQLSVL.

The V and J genes are TRBV5-1 and TRBJ1-3; unclear D gene. Trimming cost V 2 bases and J 4 bases, with 7 bases left between them. This CDR3 comprises 13 residues. Germline-derived CDR1 and CDR2 are SGHRS and YFSETQ. Written as DNA, the CDR3 is TGCGCCAGCAGCTTTTTCTCCGGAAACACCATATATTTT. Protein sequence: CASSFFSGNTIYF.

As concerns this clone: Different DNA sequences within this sample yield the same CDR3. The rearrangement links TRBV9 to TRBJ2-1; 9 bases fit TRBD2. Per germline, CDR1 SGDLS and CDR2 YYNGEE. J was trimmed by 3 bases and V by 2 bases; bases with no gene match: 3. This CDR3 spans 15 amino acids. CDR3 protein: CASSVAGGHYNEQFF. Written as DNA, the CDR3 is TGTGCCAGCAGCGTCGCGGGGGGGCACTACAATGAGCAGTTCTTC.

This chain connects TRBV5-1 to TRBJ2-1; maybe TRBD2 (7 bases). Germline loops: CDR1 SGHRS, CDR2 YFSETQ. Trimming left V 4 bases short and J 6 bases short, with 20 bases between. The CDR3 has 16 amino acids. CDR3 sequence: CASSPTTTGRGNEQFF. In DNA form, the CDR3 reads TGCGCCAGCAGCCCAACTACCACAGGGAGGGGCAATGAGCAGTTCTTC.

A few counts support this clone. The chain employs TRBV5-4 and TRBJ2-2, with a weak D call TRBD1 (5 bases). The CDR3 is made up of 15 amino acids. Germline-derived CDR1 and CDR2 are SGHNT and YYREEE (reference sequence). With 2 bases removed from V and 1 base from J, the gap between germline ends came to 9 bases. Here the CDR3 DNA reads TGTGCCAGCAGCTTACGGCAGGGGAACACCGGGGAGCTGTTTTTT. Its translation is CASSLRQGNTGELFF.

This clone was seen a single time. The V and J genes are TRBV3-1 (or the pseudogene TRBV3-2) and TRBJ1-5, with a weak D call TRBD1 (6 bases). CDR1 and CDR2 from the germline V gene are LGHDT and YNNKEL (reference sequence). The CDR3 spans 17 residues. V dropped 0 bases and J dropped 5 bases, with 17 bases sitting between them. In nucleotides, the CDR3 is TGTGCCAGCAGCCAAGATCCCCCGGGCAGGGGAGATCAGCCCCAGCATTTT. Protein: CASSQDPPGRGDQPQHF.

This clone was picked up a small number of times. The gene calls are TRBV5-1 and TRBJ2-5; the match to TRBD2 covers 15 bases. The CDR3 loop spans 16 amino acids. In germline, CDR1 is SGHRS, CDR2 YFSETQ. After removal of 4 bases from V and 4 bases from J, the junction contained 5 bases not matched to a gene. CDR3 region: CASSPGTSGGLETQYF. As DNA, the CDR3 is TGCGCCAGCAGCCCCGGGACTAGCGGGGGGTTAGAGACCCAGTACTTC. Combining the CDR3 with reference TRBV5-1 and TRBJ2-5 gives the whole variable domain KAGVTQTPRYLIKTRGQQVTLSCSPISGHRSVSWYQQTPGQGLQFLFEYFSETQRNKGNFPGRFSGRQFSNSRSEMNVSTLELGDSALYLCASSPGTSGGLETQYFGPGTRLLVL.

This rearrangement joins TRBV5-1 to TRBJ1-5; D is possibly TRBD1 (6 bases). The CDR3 consists of 15 residues. The V and J ends lost 0 bases and 3 bases respectively, with 10 bases between them. Germline CDR1 is SGHRS and CDR2 is YFSETQ. CDR3 sequence reads: CASSLGPGANQPQHF. The CDR3 DNA reads as TGCGCCAGCAGCTTGGGCCCAGGGGCCAATCAGCCCCAGCATTTT.

The V gene is TRBV2, the J gene TRBJ1-2; D is possibly TRBD1 (5 bases). The CDR3 runs to 12 residues. In germline, CDR1 is SNHLY, CDR2 FYNNEI. V was shortened by 6 bases and J by 8 bases, with 13 bases between the two germline ends. The CDR3: CASSNGGGGYTF. In DNA, the CDR3 is TGTGCCAGCAGCAACGGGGGTGGCGGCTACACCTTC.

The rearrangement links TRBV5-6 to TRBJ1-4; tentative D call: TRBD1 (5 bases). Trimming left V 3 bases short and J 5 bases short, with 11 bases between. This CDR3 region has 14 residues. Germline V lookup: CDR1 SGHDT, CDR2 YYEEEE. The CDR3 DNA reads as TGTGCCAGCAGCTCAGGGTGGACAAATGAAAAACTGTTTTTT. Translating gives CASSSGWTNEKLFF.

This sequence joins TRBV9 and TRBJ2-5; 9 bases fit TRBD1. The V gene's germline CDR1 is SGDLS and CDR2 YYNGEE. J gave up 5 bases and V 4 bases, and 6 bases lay outside the gene matches. The CDR3 runs to 14 residues. The CDR3, as DNA: TGTGCCAGCAGCCCTCGGACAGGGGAGGAGACCCAGTACTTC. This sequence encodes CASSPRTGEETQYF. The full variable domain, its missing parts supplied by reference TRBV9 and TRBJ2-5, is DSGVTQTPKHLITATGQRVTLRCSPRSGDLSVYWYQQSLDQGLQFLIQYYNGEERAKGNILERFSAQQFPDLHSELNLSSLELGDSALYFCASSPRTGEETQYFGPGTRLLVL.

This clone has just a few counts. The chain uses TRBV2 and TRBJ1-5; D perhaps matches TRBD1 (5 bases). Germline V gene data show CDR1 as SNHLY and CDR2 as FYNNEI. The CDR3 is 15 amino acids. V lost 6 bases to trimming and J lost 0 bases, with 12 bases between them. The CDR3 protein is CASRTNRNSNQPQHF. DNA for the CDR3: TGTGCCAGCAGGACAAACAGGAATAGCAATCAGCCCCAGCATTTT.

The chain recombines TRBV19 with TRBJ2-7; 10 positions match TRBD1. Germline CDR1 reads LNHDA; CDR2 reads SQIVND (reference sequence). V shed 5 bases, J shed 2 bases, and the junction held 6 bases outside the gene matches. This CDR3 has 15 residues. Here the CDR3 DNA reads TGTGCCAGTAGTCGCCGGGACAGGGGTACCTACGAGCAGTACTTC. Protein sequence: CASSRRDRGTYEQYF.

The chain recombines TRBV18 with TRBJ1-2, with D tentatively TRBD1 (5 bases). In germline, CDR1 is KGHSH, CDR2 LQKENI. V was trimmed by 5 bases and J by 3 bases, leaving 19 bases between them. This CDR3 has 16 residues. The DNA of the CDR3 is TGTGCCAGCTCATCAACCATAGGGGCGCAAGACTATGGCTACACCTTC. Amino acid sequence: CASSSTIGAQDYGYTF.

The V and J genes are TRBV3-1 (or the pseudogene TRBV3-2) and TRBJ1-5; TRBD1 aligns across 10 bases. J gave up 7 bases and V 4 bases, and 4 bases lay outside the gene matches. This CDR3 has 14 amino acids. Germline CDR1 is LGHDT and CDR2 is YNNKEL (reference sequence). CDR3 protein: CASSRDRGRQPQHF. DNA of the CDR3: TGTGCCAGCAGCCGAGACAGGGGGCGGCAGCCCCAGCATTTT.

This chain links TRBV24-1 with TRBJ1-6; D is perhaps TRBD1 (5 bases). V was pared by 7 bases and J by 6 bases, with 12 bases between. Germline V gives CDR1 KGHDR, CDR2 SFDVKD. The CDR3 covers 14 residues. The CDR3 region is CATSGGTANSPLHF. The CDR3 nucleotides are TGTGCCACCAGCGGGGGGACCGCTAATTCACCCCTCCACTTT.

The chain's CDR3 is CAISESYSGNTIYF. CDR3 bases: TGTGCCATCAGTGAGTCCTACTCTGGAAACACCATATATTTT. V usage is TRBV10-3 and J usage is TRBJ1-3; D gene unclear. V lost 0 bases, J lost 0 bases, and 3 bases lay in between. The CDR3 sequence is 14 residues long. Germline V gene sequence: CDR1 ENHRY, CDR2 SYGVKD.

This clone has a handful of counts. V gene TRBV5-8 combines with J gene TRBJ2-7; TRBD1 is a possible D gene (5 bases). The germline V and J ends were trimmed by 6 bases and 2 bases, with 15 bases remaining between them. The CDR3 covers 14 residues. Per the germline V gene, CDR1 is SGHTS and CDR2 is YDEGEE. In DNA form, the CDR3 reads TGTGCCAGCAACGAAGGACATCCTACCTACGAGCAGTACTTC. It specifies CASNEGHPTYEQYF.

In regard to this clone: At one boundary the junction diverges from the germline segment, which might be a read error. This chain links TRBV18 with TRBJ1-4, with D perhaps TRBD1 (5 bases). The CDR3 runs 15 residues. In germline, CDR1 is KGHSH, CDR2 LQKENI. CDR3 loop: CASSPSGGTIEKLFF. Here the CDR3 DNA reads TGTGCCAGCTCACCATCGGGGGGAACTATTGAAAAACTGTTTTTT.

This chain uses TRBV28 with TRBJ2-5; TRBD1 is a possible D gene (6 bases). This CDR3 spans 13 amino acids. The germline CDR1 and CDR2 sequences are MDHEN and SYDVKM. V lost 6 bases to trimming and J lost 2 bases, with 10 bases between them. Written as DNA, the CDR3 is TGTGCCAGCAGGCAAGGGGGACAAGAGACCCAGTACTTC. This translates into CASRQGGQETQYF.

This rearrangement joins TRBV5-1 to TRBJ2-7; 8 bases are a match to TRBD1. The CDR3 has 15 residues. J lost 4 bases, V lost 0 bases, and 6 bases had no gene match. In germline, CDR1 is SGHRS, CDR2 YFSETQ. The chain's CDR3 is CASSLAGQAGYEQYF. CDR3 nucleotide sequence: TGCGCCAGCAGCTTGGCGGGACAGGCGGGTTACGAGCAGTACTTC.

J is TRBJ1-1 and V is TRBV25-1; D is possibly TRBD1 (5 bases). This CDR3 is built from 12 residues. With 3 bases removed from V and 10 bases from J, the gap between germline ends came to 12 bases. Per germline, CDR1 MGHDK and CDR2 SYGVNS. The CDR3 here is CASSEGRLRAFF. CDR3 bases: TGTGCCAGCAGTGAGGGGCGGCTGAGAGCTTTCTTT. Together with reference TRBV25-1 and TRBJ1-1, the CDR3 gives the full variable domain: EADIYQTPRYLVIGTGKKITLECSQTMGHDKMYWYQQDPGMELHLIHYSYGVNSTEKGDLSSESTVSRIRTEHFPLTLESARPSHTSQYLCASSEGRLRAFFGQGTRLTVV.

The CDR3 loop reads CASRRTGFGPQETQYF. In nucleotides, the CDR3 is TGTGCCAGCAGGAGAACAGGGTTTGGTCCCCAAGAGACCCAGTACTTC. The genes are TRBV2 and TRBJ2-5; possible D gene TRBD1, 6 bases. The CDR3 loop spans 16 amino acids. V lost 6 bases, J lost 1 base, and 18 bases lay in between. Germline values: CDR1 SNHLY, CDR2 FYNNEI.

V usage is TRBV4-3 and J usage is TRBJ2-5; TRBD2 matches at 7 bases. CDR1 and CDR2 from the germline V gene are LGHNA and YSLEER. V was clipped by 2 bases and J by 7 bases; unmatched bases: 4. The CDR3 has 13 residues. The DNA of the CDR3 is TGCGCCAGCAGCCAAATCAGGGAGGGGACCCAGTACTTC. Residues: CASSQIREGTQYF.

The V and J genes are TRBV7-2 and TRBJ1-5, with 9 nucleotides matching TRBD1. Germline V gives CDR1 SGHTA, CDR2 FQGNSA. CDR3 length: 16 residues. Trimming removed 5 bases from V and 3 bases from J; junction bases left unmatched: 8. The CDR3 sequence: CASSRTGDRFNQPQHF. The CDR3 region has the DNA TGTGCCAGCAGCCGGACAGGGGACCGCTTCAATCAGCCCCAGCATTTT.

This chain joins TRBV4-1 and TRBJ1-2; D perhaps matches TRBD1 (5 bases). Trimming took 1 base from V and 6 from J, leaving 9 bases between them. This CDR3 has 13 residues. From germline, CDR1 is MGHRA and CDR2 YSYEKL. CDR3 protein: CASSQGGHDGYTF. The CDR3 DNA is TGCGCCAGCAGCCAAGGAGGACACGATGGCTACACCTTC.

The rearrangement joins TRBV3-1 (or the pseudogene TRBV3-2) to TRBJ2-3; D might be TRBD2 (5 bases). Between the trimmed V and J ends, which lost 4 bases and 1 base, there was a span of 18 bases. The CDR3 sequence is 17 residues long. In germline, CDR1 is LGHDT, CDR2 YNNKEL (reference sequence). The CDR3 nucleotides read TGTGCCAGCAGCCTACGACTAAAACATCGTGGCACAGATACGCAGTATTTT. Translated: CASSLRLKHRGTDTQYF.

The CDR3 DNA reads as TGTGCCAGCCTCGGGACACCTTGGAGGCAGCCCCAGCATTTT. Protein sequence: CASLGTPWRQPQHF. V is TRBV19 and J is TRBJ1-5, with D perhaps matching TRBD1 (6 bases). V gave up 9 bases and J gave up 7 bases, with 19 bases separating them. Germline V CDR1 and CDR2: LNHDA, SQIVND (reference sequence). The CDR3 is 14 residues long.